A selection of T cell receptor beta chains follows, all from one sample in a study of long-term antiretroviral therapy in people with HIV. Here immunoSEQ multiplex PCR was the method, and the copy in TCRdb shows in-frame clones only, minus some. Of 30,000 to 40,000 clones detected, roughly 80% appear once; the ten largest clones hold about 7.1%. This specimen consisted of unsorted PBMCs, obtained 2 years after starting antiretroviral therapy. These receptors were taken from a woman aged 45-65 years with HIV. Both conserved end residues are part of each CDR3. D genes are given only for firm matches. Expanded clones get a size class; other rows say once, few or many, or leave the size out.

cdr3_length	clone_size	j_call	d_call	v_call	cdr3_aa	cdr3_nt
15	.	TRBJ1-6	TRBD1	TRBV5-1	CASSLSGGMDSPLHF	TGCGCCAGCAGCCTCTCAGGGGGGATGGACTCACCCCTCCACTTT
18	once	TRBJ2-6	.	TRBV7-6	CASSGGRSQSSGANVLTF	TGTGCCAGCAGCGGGGGCAGGAGTCAATCTTCTGGGGCCAACGTCCTGACTTTC
17	few	TRBJ1-2	TRBD1	TRBV9	CASSAFSSPGGRYGYTF	TGTGCCAGCAGCGCCTTCTCCTCCCCAGGGGGCAGGTATGGCTACACCTTC
16	.	TRBJ1-5	TRBD1	TRBV7-8	CASSFDRGRGNQPQHF	TGTGCCAGCAGCTTTGACAGGGGGAGAGGCAATCAGCCCCAGCATTTT
15	.	TRBJ2-5	.	TRBV7-2	CASSLDLASEKTQYF	TGTGCCAGCAGCTTAGATTTGGCTAGCGAGAAGACCCAGTACTTC
16	.	TRBJ2-2	.	TRBV7-6	CASSLRGDANTGELFF	TGTGCCAGCAGCTTACGGGGTGATGCGAACACCGGGGAGCTGTTTTTT
13	.	TRBJ2-2	.	TRBV7-2	CASSRIVAGELFF	TGTGCCAGCAGCCGGATCGTGGCCGGGGAGCTGTTTTTT
15	.	TRBJ2-3	.	TRBV5-6	CASSLQGGGTDTQYF	TGTGCCAGCAGCTTGCAGGGGGGCGGCACAGATACGCAGTATTTT
16	.	TRBJ1-4	TRBD1	TRBV5-1	CASSFQGAKTNEKLFF	TGCGCCAGCAGCTTCCAGGGGGCGAAGACTAATGAAAAACTGTTTTTT
16	.	TRBJ1-3	.	TRBV5-6	CASSLGQLISGNTIYF	TGTGCCAGCAGCTTGGGACAGCTAATCTCTGGAAACACCATATATTTT
14	.	TRBJ1-2	TRBD1	TRBV19	CASSSGQDNYGYTF	TGTGCCAGTAGTTCGGGACAGGACAACTATGGCTACACCTTC
13	.	TRBJ2-1	.	TRBV30	CAWSGTIYNEQFF	TGTGCCTGGAGTGGGACTATATACAATGAGCAGTTCTTC
15	.	TRBJ1-6	.	TRBV18	CASSPDRVFNSPLHF	TGTGCCAGCTCACCGGATCGGGTTTTTAATTCACCCCTCCACTTT
16	.	TRBJ2-7	TRBD1	TRBV5-6	CASSLGGDRVIYEQYF	TGTGCCAGCAGCTTAGGAGGGGACAGGGTAATCTACGAGCAGTACTTC
14	.	TRBJ2-1	.	TRBV7-8	CASSFFLGGDEQFF	TGTGCCAGCAGCTTTTTTTTAGGGGGGGATGAGCAGTTCTTC
15	.	TRBJ1-1	.	TRBV7-3	CASSLDGTVNTEAFF	TGTGCCAGCAGCTTGGACGGGACGGTGAACACTGAAGCTTTCTTT
15	.	TRBJ1-6	.	TRBV14	CASSQVGTGLSPLHF	TGTGCCAGCAGCCAAGTCGGTACAGGGCTTTCACCCCTCCACTTT
14	.	TRBJ2-2	.	TRBV27	CASSLSTFPGELFF	TGTGCCAGCAGTTTATCGACGTTCCCCGGGGAGCTGTTTTTT
14	once	TRBJ2-2	TRBD1	TRBV7-9	CASSFQGATGELFF	TGTGCCAGCAGCTTCCAGGGGGCGACCGGGGAGCTGTTTTTT
13	.	TRBJ2-1	.	TRBV9	CATPPLFHNEQFF	TGTGCCACTCCTCCCCTTTTTCACAATGAGCAGTTCTTC
14	.	TRBJ2-1	.	TRBV7-8	CASSLVNGNSEQFF	TGTGCCAGCAGCTTAGTAAACGGGAATAGTGAGCAGTTCTTC
14	.	TRBJ2-5	.	TRBV18	CASSPGQQQETQYF	TGTGCCAGCTCACCCGGACAACAGCAAGAGACCCAGTACTTC
16	.	TRBJ1-5	.	TRBV27	CASSPFQGTRQQPQHF	TGTGCCAGCAGTCCCTTTCAGGGGACCCGCCAACAGCCCCAGCATTTT
14	.	TRBJ1-1	TRBD1	TRBV10-3	CATQGTGALMEAFF	TGTGCCACACAGGGGACAGGGGCCTTGATGGAAGCTTTCTTT
13	.	TRBJ2-1	TRBD2	TRBV5-4	CASTLAGYNEQFF	TGTGCCAGCACTTTAGCGGGATACAATGAGCAGTTCTTC
12	.	TRBJ2-5	.	TRBV7-2	CASSLVLETQYF	TGTGCCAGCAGCTTGGTTCTAGAGACCCAGTACTTC
15	.	TRBJ1-4	TRBD1	TRBV4-1	CASSPPWTGAEKLFF	TGCGCCAGCAGCCCACCTTGGACAGGGGCAGAAAAACTGTTTTTT
16	.	TRBJ1-2	.	TRBV6-5	CASSFRQGSWYYGYTF	TGTGCCAGCAGTTTTCGGCAGGGAAGCTGGTACTATGGCTACACCTTC
16	.	TRBJ1-1	.	TRBV5-1	CASSLASGPLNTEAFF	TGCGCCAGCAGCTTGGCTTCAGGGCCCCTGAACACTGAAGCTTTCTTT
14	.	TRBJ2-4	.	TRBV5-1	CASSLRGSGDIQYF	TGCGCCAGCAGCTTAAGAGGGTCAGGGGACATTCAGTACTTC
14	once	TRBJ1-1	.	TRBV6-5	CASKGGFMNTEAFF	TGTGCCAGCAAAGGCGGTTTCATGAACACTGAAGCTTTCTTT
18	.	TRBJ2-3	.	TRBV14	CASSQDSKALSHTDTQYF	TGTGCCAGCAGCCAGGACTCCAAGGCTCTGTCCCACACAGATACGCAGTATTTT
17	few	TRBJ2-2	TRBD1	TRBV27	CASSVQSGQGSTGELFF	TGTGCCAGCAGTGTCCAATCGGGACAGGGGAGCACCGGGGAGCTGTTTTTT
17	.	TRBJ2-2	TRBD2	TRBV19	CAITGTSGGRNTGELFF	TGTGCCATTACAGGGACTAGCGGGGGGCGGAACACCGGGGAGCTGTTTTTT
15	.	TRBJ2-1	.	TRBV28	CASSFRLTRANEQFF	TGTGCCAGCAGTTTCCGCCTCACTCGTGCGAATGAGCAGTTCTTC
14	.	TRBJ2-3	TRBD2	TRBV7-2	CASSSGLASDTQYF	TGTGCCAGCAGCTCCGGACTAGCGTCAGATACGCAGTATTTT
14	.	TRBJ1-1	.	TRBV6-5	CASSRTSGAAEAFF	TGTGCCAGCAGTCGAACCTCGGGGGCCGCTGAAGCTTTCTTT
13	.	TRBJ1-1	.	TRBV19	CASTHRPNAEAFF	TGTGCCAGTACTCATCGGCCGAACGCTGAAGCTTTCTTT
12	.	TRBJ2-3	.	TRBV9	CASTSNTDTQYF	TGTGCCAGCACGTCGAACACAGATACGCAGTATTTT
15	.	TRBJ2-1	TRBD1	TRBV5-5	CASSVRDRADNEQFF	TGTGCCAGCAGCGTCCGGGACAGGGCTGACAATGAGCAGTTCTTC
14	.	TRBJ2-7	TRBD1	TRBV29-1	CSVHDRGKGYEQYF	TGCAGCGTTCACGACAGGGGGAAGGGATACGAGCAGTACTTC
15	.	TRBJ1-6	TRBD1	TRBV6-1	CAGRTAWDSDSPLHF	TGTGCCGGCCGGACGGCCTGGGACAGCGATTCACCCCTCCACTTT
13	few	TRBJ1-2	.	TRBV10-2	CASTLGWGYGYTF	TGCGCCAGCACGTTGGGTTGGGGGTATGGCTACACCTTC
17	.	TRBJ2-3	TRBD1	TRBV28	CASSFGESGQGTDTQYF	TGTGCCAGCAGTTTTGGGGAGTCGGGACAGGGTACAGATACGCAGTATTTT
14	.	TRBJ1-6	.	TRBV6-6	CASSGTARDSPLHF	TGTGCCAGCAGCGGGACCGCGAGGGACTCACCCCTCCACTTT
15	few	TRBJ2-7	.	TRBV7-6	CASSLGPANSYEQYF	TGTGCCAGCAGCTTAGGGCCCGCAAATAGTTACGAGCAGTACTTC
15	once	TRBJ1-3	.	TRBV5-4	CASSLGSGSGNTIYF	TGTGCCAGCAGCTTGGGTTCGGGCTCTGGAAACACCATATATTTT
15	.	TRBJ2-7	.	TRBV19	CASSIQPDRINEQYF	TGTGCCAGTAGTATCCAGCCCGACAGGATAAACGAGCAGTACTTC
14	.	TRBJ2-2	.	TRBV6-4	CASSDSGDTGELFF	TGTGCCAGCAGTGACTCCGGGGACACCGGGGAGCTGTTTTTT
15	.	TRBJ2-1	TRBD1	TRBV6-6	CASSKQGSSYNEQFF	TGTGCCAGCAGTAAACAGGGGAGCTCCTACAATGAGCAGTTCTTC
12	.	TRBJ2-5	.	TRBV11-2	CASSLGRETQYF	TGTGCCAGCAGCTTGGGGAGAGAGACCCAGTACTTC
14	.	TRBJ2-7	TRBD2	TRBV4-1	CASSPSGGAVEQYF	TGCGCCAGCAGCCCGAGCGGGGGGGCCGTCGAGCAGTACTTC
16	.	TRBJ2-1	.	TRBV7-3	CASSLRAGLAYNEQFF	TGTGCCAGCAGCTTAAGGGCGGGTCTAGCCTACAATGAGCAGTTCTTC
17	.	TRBJ2-3	.	TRBV5-4	CASSLRPTSSLTDTQYF	TGTGCCAGCAGCCTGAGGCCGACTAGTTCTCTCACAGATACGCAGTATTTT
11	.	TRBJ1-1	.	TRBV4-1	CATTHGAEAFF	TGCGCCACCACCCATGGGGCTGAAGCTTTCTTT